The 17 T cell receptor beta chains below come from one sample, sequenced in a study of read filtering for tumor transcriptome and immune sequencing. The library was built from roughly 400 ng RNA with molecular barcoded adaptors for alpha/delta and beta/gamma chains. TCRdb called the reads again in MiXCR, with one record for every CDR3 protein. The profile shows some 130,000 distinct CDR3 sequences, approximately 13% of them singletons. Specimen: a population of CD138-negative cells sorted from bone marrow. The receptor set was obtained from a donor at least 40 years old with multiple myeloma.

Regarding this clonotype: One junction end does not reproduce the germline sequence, and a read error may be involved. This sequence joins TRBV9 and TRBJ2-4; 11 bases line up with TRBD2. CDR3 length: 16 amino acids. Germline values: CDR1 SGDLS, CDR2 YYNGEE. The CDR3 DNA reads as TGTGCCAGCAGCGCACTAGCGGGAGAAGCCGAAAACATTCAGTACTTC. Encoded protein: CASSALAGEAENIQYF.

This chain uses TRBV6-2 or TRBV6-3 with TRBJ2-1, with D unclear. The CDR3 contains 13 residues. The ends were cut back, 6 bases at V and 0 bases at J, with 6 bases in the middle. Germline CDR1 MNHEY, CDR2 SVGEGT. The CDR3 sequence: CASRVSSYNEQFF. For the CDR3, the DNA is TGTGCCAGCAGGGTTAGCTCCTACAATGAGCAGTTCTTC.

This clonotype was seen at least ten times. The chain is built from TRBV4-3 and TRBJ1-1, with D tentatively TRBD1 (6 bases). The germline V gene encodes CDR1 LGHNA and CDR2 YSLEER. This CDR3 has 16 residues. With 0 bases removed from V and 1 base from J, the gap between germline ends came to 12 bases. The chain's CDR3 is CASSQEQGIRNTEAFF. Here the CDR3 DNA reads TGCGCCAGCAGCCAAGAGCAGGGGATTAGGAACACTGAAGCTTTCTTT.

This clonotype was counted many times. The rearrangement uses TRBV19 and TRBJ1-5; D unresolved. CDR3 length: 14 residues. Germline assignment: CDR1 LNHDA and CDR2 SQIVND (reference sequence). Trimming took 1 base from V and 8 from J, leaving 12 bases between them. This CDR3 is CASSIGATGKPQHF. DNA of the CDR3: TGTGCCAGTAGTATAGGGGCCACGGGGAAGCCCCAGCATTTT.

In this sample, this clonotype turned up a few times. This chain connects TRBV19 to TRBJ1-3; D remains ambiguous. The germline V gene has CDR1 LNHDA and CDR2 SQIVND (reference sequence). V lost 1 base, J lost 2 bases, and 6 bases lay in between. This CDR3 comprises 14 residues. The DNA of the CDR3 is TGTGCCAGTAGTATAGGCGGGCCTGGAAACACCATATATTTT. Translation gives CASSIGGPGNTIYF.

This clonotype was seen at least ten times. The chain joins TRBV19 to TRBJ2-1, with TRBD2 identical over 13 bases. CDR3 length equals 17 residues. V gave up 2 bases and J gave up 9 bases; unmatched junction bases: 10. Germline V gene lookup returns CDR1 LNHDA and CDR2 SQIVND (reference sequence). CDR3 sequence: CASSIKERLAGGTEQFF. The CDR3 nucleotides read TGTGCCAGTAGTATAAAGGAGAGACTAGCGGGAGGTACTGAGCAGTTCTTC.

To note about this clonotype: A read error may explain this, as a much larger clone is one base away. CDR3 DNA sequence: TGCGCCAGCAGCCAAGTCGTAGGGGGATCCGGCGGCTACACCTTC. Translating gives CASSQVVGGSGGYTF. This chain uses TRBV4-1 with TRBJ1-2; maybe TRBD1 (6 bases). With 1 base removed from V and 8 bases from J, the gap between germline ends came to 17 bases. CDR1 and CDR2 from the germline V gene are MGHRA and YSYEKL. CDR3 length: 15 amino acids.

This clonotype occurred many times. The V call is TRBV29-1, the J call TRBJ2-7; 7 nucleotides line up with TRBD1. The V gene's germline CDR1 is SQVTM and CDR2 ANQGSEA. The CDR3 is made up of 11 amino acids. V shed 6 bases and J 6 bases; nucleotides not matched to a gene: 5. CDR3: CSVETGREQYF. The CDR3 bases are TGCAGCGTGGAGACAGGGCGCGAGCAGTACTTC.

This clonotype was counted ten times or more. The chain recombines TRBV5-6 with TRBJ2-1, with 9 bases fitting TRBD2. The CDR3 loop spans 13 amino acids. The V gene end was trimmed by 4 bases and the J gene end by 8 bases; junction bases not matched to a gene: 4. Germline lookup yields CDR1 SGHDT and CDR2 YYEEEE. As DNA, the CDR3 is TGTGCCAGCAGCCAGGGACTAGCCTATGAGCAGTTCTTC. Its translation is CASSQGLAYEQFF.

This clonotype has a count of ten or more. This rearrangement joins TRBV9 to TRBJ2-5; D is unresolved. The CDR3 is 14 residues long. V gave up 2 bases and J gave up 5 bases, with 13 bases separating them. Germline CDR1 reads SGDLS; CDR2 reads YYNGEE. CDR3 DNA sequence: TGTGCCAGCAGCGTCAACCCTTCCCAGGAGACCCAGTACTTC. This translates into CASSVNPSQETQYF. The full variable domain, rest sourced from reference TRBV9 and TRBJ2-5, is DSGVTQTPKHLITATGQRVTLRCSPRSGDLSVYWYQQSLDQGLQFLIQYYNGEERAKGNILERFSAQQFPDLHSELNLSSLELGDSALYFCASSVNPSQETQYFGPGTRLLVL.

This clonotype came up many times. CDR3 loop: CASRSRTSGTSTDTQYF. The CDR3 DNA sequence: TGTGCCAGCAGGAGTCGGACTAGCGGGACTAGCACAGATACGCAGTATTTT. V gene TRBV6-5 combines with J gene TRBJ2-3, with 12 bases fitting TRBD2. The germline V gene has CDR1 MNHEY and CDR2 SVGAGI. The CDR3 length is 17 residues. Trimming removed 6 bases from V and 0 bases from J; junction bases left unmatched: 7.

The chain carries TRBV20-1 and TRBJ2-7; 13 positions agree with TRBD2. The CDR3 runs to 17 residues. Germline assignment: CDR1 DFQATT and CDR2 SNEGSKA (reference sequence). The ends lost 0 bases at V and 2 bases at J; junction bases unmatched: 7. The CDR3 region is CSARDVGLAGPAYEQYF. The CDR3 coding sequence is TGCAGTGCTAGAGACGTGGGACTAGCGGGGCCGGCCTACGAGCAGTACTTC.

This clonotype was seen a single time. A single base is all that separates this from a far larger clone, so a read error is likely. The rearrangement joins TRBV6-6 to TRBJ1-5, with D possibly being TRBD1 (5 bases). V was trimmed by 8 bases and J by 9 bases, leaving 11 bases between them. The germline V gene has CDR1 MNHNY and CDR2 SVGAGI (reference sequence). The length of the CDR3 is 11 residues. The CDR3 sequence: CASAEGPPQHF. The CDR3, as DNA: TGTGCCAGCGCGGAGGGGCCGCCCCAGCATTTT.

This clonotype has at least ten counts. V is TRBV20-1 and J is TRBJ2-1, with D perhaps assigned TRBD1 or TRBD2 (5 bases each). Germline V gives CDR1 DFQATT, CDR2 SNEGSKA (reference sequence). This CDR3 is built from 16 residues. Trimming pared 2 bases from V and 7 bases from J, leaving 21 bases between. The CDR3 protein is CSARSPGPWVWNEQFF. The CDR3 coding sequence is TGCAGTGCTAGATCCCCGGGACCCTGGGTCTGGAATGAGCAGTTCTTC.

At least ten counts were recorded for this clonotype. V usage is TRBV27 and J usage is TRBJ1-4; D unresolved. The CDR3 is made up of 13 amino acids. Between the trimmed V and J ends, which lost 5 bases and 7 bases, there was a span of 11 bases. Germline V CDR1 and CDR2: MNHEY, SMNVEV (reference sequence). The CDR3 loop reads CASSKLWSEKLFF. The CDR3 bases are TGTGCCAGCAGTAAACTTTGGAGTGAAAAACTGTTTTTT.

This clonotype was counted many times. DNA of the CDR3: TGCGCCAGCAGCTTGGATTCCGGGGGAAGGAACACCGGGGAGCTGTTTTTT. Amino acids: CASSLDSGGRNTGELFF. The rearrangement links TRBV5-1 to TRBJ2-2, with D possibly matching TRBD2 (6 bases). The CDR3 loop spans 17 amino acids. V was clipped by 0 bases and J by 1 base, with 13 bases between them. Germline V gene data show CDR1 as SGHRS and CDR2 as YFSETQ.

This clonotype was recorded a few times. A read error is possible here, since a much larger clone lies one base away. Without the conserved terminal phenylalanine or tryptophan, this CDR3 likely stems from a read error. The CDR3 DNA is TGTGCCAGCAGCCGATTCCGGGACAGGGCCACCGGGGAGCTGTTTTCT. Translated, it gives CASSRFRDRATGELFS. The V call is TRBV7-9, the J call TRBJ2-2, with TRBD1 matching over 9 bases. CDR3 length equals 16 residues. Germline trimming cut 5 bases from V and 4 bases from J; bases unmatched to any gene: 8. Germline-derived CDR1 and CDR2 are SEHNR and FQNEAQ (reference sequence).